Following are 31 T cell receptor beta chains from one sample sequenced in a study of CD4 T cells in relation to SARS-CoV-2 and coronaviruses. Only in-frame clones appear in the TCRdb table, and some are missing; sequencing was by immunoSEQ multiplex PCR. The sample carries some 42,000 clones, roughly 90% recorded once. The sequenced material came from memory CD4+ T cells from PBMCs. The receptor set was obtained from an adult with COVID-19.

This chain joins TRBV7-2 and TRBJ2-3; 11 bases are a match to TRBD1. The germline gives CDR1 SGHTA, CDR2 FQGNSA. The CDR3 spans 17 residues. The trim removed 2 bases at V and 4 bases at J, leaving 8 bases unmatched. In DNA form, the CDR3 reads TGTGCCAGCAGCTTACGCTGGGACAGGGGGTTGGCAGATACGCAGTATTTT. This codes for CASSLRWDRGLADTQYF.

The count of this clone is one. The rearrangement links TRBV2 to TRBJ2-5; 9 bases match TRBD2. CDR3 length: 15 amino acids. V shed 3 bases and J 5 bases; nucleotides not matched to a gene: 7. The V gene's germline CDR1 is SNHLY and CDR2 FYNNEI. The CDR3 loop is CASSDRASGVETQYF. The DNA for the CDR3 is TGTGCCAGCAGTGACCGGGCTAGCGGGGTGGAGACCCAGTACTTC.

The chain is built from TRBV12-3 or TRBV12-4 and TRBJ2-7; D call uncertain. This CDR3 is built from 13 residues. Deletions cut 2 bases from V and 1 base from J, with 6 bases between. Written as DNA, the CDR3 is TGTGCCAGCAGTTTAATCGTTTCCTACGAGCAGTACTTC. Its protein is CASSLIVSYEQYF.

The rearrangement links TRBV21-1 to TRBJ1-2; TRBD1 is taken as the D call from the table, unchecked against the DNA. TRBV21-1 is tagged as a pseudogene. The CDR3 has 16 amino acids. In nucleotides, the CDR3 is TGTGCCAGCAGCAAAGTATGGGACAGGGAAAGTTATGGCTACACCTTC. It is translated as CASSKVWDRESYGYTF.

This CDR3 is CASSPRYQETQYF. The CDR3 nucleotides read TGTGCCAGTAGCCCGCGGTACCAAGAGACCCAGTACTTC. The chain recombines TRBV19 with TRBJ2-5; D is unclear. The length of the CDR3 is 13 residues. Germline V gives CDR1 LNHDA, CDR2 SQIVND (reference sequence). V gave up 6 bases and J gave up 0 bases, with 8 bases separating them.

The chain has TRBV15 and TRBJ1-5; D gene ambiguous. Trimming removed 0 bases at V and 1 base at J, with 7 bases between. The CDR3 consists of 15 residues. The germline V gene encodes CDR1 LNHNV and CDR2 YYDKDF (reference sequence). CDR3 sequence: CATSRDGVSNQPQHF. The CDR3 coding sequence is TGTGCCACCAGCAGAGATGGGGTGAGCAATCAGCCCCAGCATTTT.

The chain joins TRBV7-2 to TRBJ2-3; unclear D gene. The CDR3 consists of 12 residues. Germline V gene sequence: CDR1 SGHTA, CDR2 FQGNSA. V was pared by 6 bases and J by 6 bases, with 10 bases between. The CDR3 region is CASSPDWDTQYF. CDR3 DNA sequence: TGTGCCAGCAGTCCAGACTGGGATACGCAGTATTTT.

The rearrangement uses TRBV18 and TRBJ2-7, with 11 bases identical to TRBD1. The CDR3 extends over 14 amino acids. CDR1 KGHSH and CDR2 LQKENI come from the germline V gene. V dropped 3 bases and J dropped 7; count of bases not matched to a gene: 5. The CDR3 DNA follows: TGTGCCAGCTCACCCGGGACAGGGGGTTGGGAGCAGTACTTC. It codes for CASSPGTGGWEQYF.

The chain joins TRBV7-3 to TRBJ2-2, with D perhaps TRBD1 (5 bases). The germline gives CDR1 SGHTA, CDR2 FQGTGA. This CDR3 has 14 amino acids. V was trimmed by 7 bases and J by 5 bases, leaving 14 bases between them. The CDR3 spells CASMATAITGELFF. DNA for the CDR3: TGTGCCAGCATGGCGACAGCGATTACCGGGGAGCTGTTTTTT.

The CDR3 DNA follows: TGTGCCAGCAGTTTACAGTTCAGGGAAAAACTGTTTTTT. It specifies CASSLQFREKLFF. This chain links TRBV12-3 or TRBV12-4 with TRBJ1-4; D gene unclear. Trimming shortened V by 2 bases and J by 8 bases, and 9 bases separated the two germline ends. CDR3 length: 13 amino acids.

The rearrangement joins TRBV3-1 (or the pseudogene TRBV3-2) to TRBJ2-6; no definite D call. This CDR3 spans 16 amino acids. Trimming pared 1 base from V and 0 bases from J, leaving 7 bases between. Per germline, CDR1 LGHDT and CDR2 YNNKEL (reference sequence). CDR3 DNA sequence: TGTGCCAGCAGCCAAGGCCTACTCTCTGGGGCCAACGTCCTGACTTTC. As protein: CASSQGLLSGANVLTF.

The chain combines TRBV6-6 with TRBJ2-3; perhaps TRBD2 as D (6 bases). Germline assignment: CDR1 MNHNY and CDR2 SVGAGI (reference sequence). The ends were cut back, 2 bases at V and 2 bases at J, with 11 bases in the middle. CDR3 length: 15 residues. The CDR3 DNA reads TGTGCCAGCAGTTACGGGACTGGATACACAGATACGCAGTATTTT. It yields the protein CASSYGTGYTDTQYF.

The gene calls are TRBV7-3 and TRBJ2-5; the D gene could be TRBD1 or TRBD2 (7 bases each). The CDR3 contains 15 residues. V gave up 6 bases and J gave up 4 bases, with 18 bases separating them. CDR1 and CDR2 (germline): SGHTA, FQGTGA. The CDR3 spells CASRRGKGAGETQYF. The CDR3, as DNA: TGTGCCAGCAGGCGGGGGAAGGGGGCTGGAGAGACCCAGTACTTC.

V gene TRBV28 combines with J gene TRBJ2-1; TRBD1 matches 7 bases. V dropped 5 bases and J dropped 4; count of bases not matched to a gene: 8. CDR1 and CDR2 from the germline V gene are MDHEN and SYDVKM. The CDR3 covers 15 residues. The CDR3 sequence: CASSLPGTAYNEQFF. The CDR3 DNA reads TGTGCCAGCAGTCTTCCCGGGACAGCTTACAATGAGCAGTTCTTC.

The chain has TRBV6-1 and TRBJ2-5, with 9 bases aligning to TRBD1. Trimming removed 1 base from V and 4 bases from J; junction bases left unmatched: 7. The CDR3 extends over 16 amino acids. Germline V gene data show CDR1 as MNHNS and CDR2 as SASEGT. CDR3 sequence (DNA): TGTGCCAGCAGTGAAGATGAGGGACAGGGCCCAGAGACCCAGTACTTC. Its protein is CASSEDEGQGPETQYF.

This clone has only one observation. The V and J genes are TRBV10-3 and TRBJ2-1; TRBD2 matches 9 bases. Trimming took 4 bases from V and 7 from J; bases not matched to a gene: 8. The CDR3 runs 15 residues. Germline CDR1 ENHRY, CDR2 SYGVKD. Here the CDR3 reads CAISAVVAGANEQFF. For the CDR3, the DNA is TGTGCCATCAGTGCGGTGGTAGCGGGGGCTAATGAGCAGTTCTTC.

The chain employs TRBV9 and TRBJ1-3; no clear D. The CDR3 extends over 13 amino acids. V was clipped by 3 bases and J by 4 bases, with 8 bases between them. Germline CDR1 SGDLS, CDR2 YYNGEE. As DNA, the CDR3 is TGTGCCAGCAGCGAGACGGTGGGAAACACCATATATTTT. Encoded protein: CASSETVGNTIYF.

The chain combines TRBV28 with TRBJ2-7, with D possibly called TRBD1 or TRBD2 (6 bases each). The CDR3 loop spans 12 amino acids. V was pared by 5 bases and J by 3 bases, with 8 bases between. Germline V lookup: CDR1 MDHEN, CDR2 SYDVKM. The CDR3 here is CASSGGGYEQYF. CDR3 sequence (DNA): TGTGCCAGCAGTGGAGGGGGCTACGAGCAGTACTTC.

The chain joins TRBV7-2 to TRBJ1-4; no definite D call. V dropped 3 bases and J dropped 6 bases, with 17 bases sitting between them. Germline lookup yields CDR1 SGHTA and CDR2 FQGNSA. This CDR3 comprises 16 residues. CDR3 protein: CASSLAHPDGYEKLFF. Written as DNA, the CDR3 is TGTGCCAGCAGCTTGGCGCATCCTGACGGTTATGAAAAACTGTTTTTT.

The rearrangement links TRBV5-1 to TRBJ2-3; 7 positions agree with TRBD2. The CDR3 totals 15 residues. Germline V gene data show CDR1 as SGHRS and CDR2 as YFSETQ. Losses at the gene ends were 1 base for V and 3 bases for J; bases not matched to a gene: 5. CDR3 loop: CASSLSGEGTDTQYF. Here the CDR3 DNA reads TGCGCCAGCAGCTTGAGTGGGGAGGGTACAGATACGCAGTATTTT.

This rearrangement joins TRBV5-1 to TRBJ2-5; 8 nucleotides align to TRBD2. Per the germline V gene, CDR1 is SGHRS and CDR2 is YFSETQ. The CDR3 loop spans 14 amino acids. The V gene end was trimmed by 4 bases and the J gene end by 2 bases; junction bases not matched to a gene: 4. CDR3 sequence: CASSARGVQETQYF. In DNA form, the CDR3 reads TGCGCCAGCAGCGCGCGGGGGGTTCAAGAGACCCAGTACTTC. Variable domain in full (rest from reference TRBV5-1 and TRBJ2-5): KAGVTQTPRYLIKTRGQQVTLSCSPISGHRSVSWYQQTPGQGLQFLFEYFSETQRNKGNFPGRFSGRQFSNSRSEMNVSTLELGDSALYLCASSARGVQETQYFGPGTRLLVL.

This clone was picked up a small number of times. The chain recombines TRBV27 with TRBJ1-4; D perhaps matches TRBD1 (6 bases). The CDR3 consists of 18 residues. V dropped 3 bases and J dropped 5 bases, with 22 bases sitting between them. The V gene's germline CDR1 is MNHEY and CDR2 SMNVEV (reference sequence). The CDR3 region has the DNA TGTGCCAGCAGTTTTCCGGACAGCCCCCTCAGCCACAATGAAAAACTGTTTTTT. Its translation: CASSFPDSPLSHNEKLFF.

CDR3 in amino acids: CSVVVRTGTYEQYF. CDR3 nucleotides: TGCAGCGTTGTAGTGCGGACAGGGACCTACGAGCAGTACTTC. The chain recombines TRBV29-1 with TRBJ2-7, with TRBD1 matching over 8 bases. Looked up from germline, CDR1 is SQVTM and CDR2 is ANQGSEA. CDR3 length: 14 residues. Losses at the gene ends were 4 bases for V and 2 bases for J; bases not matched to a gene: 7.

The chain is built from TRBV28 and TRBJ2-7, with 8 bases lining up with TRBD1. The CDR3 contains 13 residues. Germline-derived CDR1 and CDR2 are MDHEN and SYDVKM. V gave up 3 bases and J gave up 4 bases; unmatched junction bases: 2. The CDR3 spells CASSLDRAYEQYF. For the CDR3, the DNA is TGTGCCAGCAGTTTGGACAGGGCTTACGAGCAGTACTTC.

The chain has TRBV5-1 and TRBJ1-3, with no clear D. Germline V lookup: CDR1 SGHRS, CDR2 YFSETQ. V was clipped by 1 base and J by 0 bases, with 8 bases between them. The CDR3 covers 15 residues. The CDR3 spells CASSLSVSSGNTIYF. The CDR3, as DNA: TGCGCCAGCAGCTTGAGCGTGTCCTCTGGAAACACCATATATTTT.

CDR3 protein: CASNQDGVNQPQHF. The CDR3 nucleotides read TGTGCCAGTAACCAGGACGGGGTAAATCAGCCCCAGCATTTT. J is TRBJ1-5 and V is TRBV19, with unresolved D. The CDR3 has 14 amino acids. Germline V gene sequence: CDR1 LNHDA, CDR2 SQIVND (reference sequence). With 7 bases removed from V and 4 bases from J, the gap between germline ends came to 14 bases.

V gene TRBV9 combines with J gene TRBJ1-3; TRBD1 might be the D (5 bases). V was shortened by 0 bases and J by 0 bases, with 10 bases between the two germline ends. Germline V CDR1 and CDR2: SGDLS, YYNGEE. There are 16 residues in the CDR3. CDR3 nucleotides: TGTGCCAGCAGCGTAGCTGGGGCCAGCTCTGGAAACACCATATATTTT. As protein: CASSVAGASSGNTIYF.

The CDR3 bases are TGCGCCAGCAGCTTGGCGGGGTTGGGGTCACCCCTCCACTTT. This sequence encodes CASSLAGLGSPLHF. V and J are TRBV5-1 and TRBJ1-6, with D unclear. The germline V gene has CDR1 SGHRS and CDR2 YFSETQ. This CDR3 region has 14 residues. V shed 0 bases and J shed 10 bases, with 11 bases lying between them.

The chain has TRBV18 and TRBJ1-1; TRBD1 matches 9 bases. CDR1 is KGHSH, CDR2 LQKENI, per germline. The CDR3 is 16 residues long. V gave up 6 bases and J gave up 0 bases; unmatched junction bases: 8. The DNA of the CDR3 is TGTGCCAGCTCCATTGACAGGGGGATCGTGAACACTGAAGCTTTCTTT. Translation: CASSIDRGIVNTEAFF.

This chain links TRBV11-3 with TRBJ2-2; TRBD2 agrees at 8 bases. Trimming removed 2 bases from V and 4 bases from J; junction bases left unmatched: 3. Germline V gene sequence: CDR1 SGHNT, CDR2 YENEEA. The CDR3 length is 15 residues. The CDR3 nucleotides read TGTGCCAGCAGCTTACGGCTAGCGGGCACCGGGGAGCTGTTTTTT. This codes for CASSLRLAGTGELFF.

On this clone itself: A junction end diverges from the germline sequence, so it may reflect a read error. This chain's CDR3 is CAGRTRDSRNQPQHF. The CDR3 DNA is TGCGCCGGCAGAACCAGGGACAGCCGCAATCAGCCCCAGCATTTT. This sequence joins TRBV10-1 and TRBJ1-5; 7 bases map to TRBD1. Germline lookup yields CDR1 WNHNN and CDR2 SYGVQD (reference sequence). The CDR3 covers 15 residues.